This T cell receptor (beta chain) was retrieved from a study of cytomegalovirus exposure and HLA in healthy donors. The J segment lost 12 bases and the V segment lost 3 bases, leaving 5 bases of the junction unmatched. Germline V gene data show CDR1 as LNHDA and CDR2 as SQIVND (reference sequence). The CDR3 spans 12 residues. Here immunoSEQ multiplex PCR was the method, and the copy in TCRdb shows in-frame clones only, minus some. The table shows 20,000 to 25,000 clones, with 97% occurring only once. The chain combines TRBV19 with TRBJ2-1; 7 bases map to TRBD2. This clonotype was obtained from a young man in good health and CMV-seropositive. Material: PBMCs. The CDR3 coding sequence is TGTGCCAGTAGTATGGTGCGGGAGCGGCAGTTCTTC. This gives the protein CASSMVRERQFF.